The rows below give T cell receptor beta chains drawn from one sample of a study of shared clonotypes between healthy human individuals. Sequencing used immunoSEQ multiplex PCR; TCRdb keeps in-frame clones, though not all of them. The sample holds approximately 2.5 million clones, 93% seen once. The sample comprised naive CD4+ T cells from PBMCs. The receptors here all came from a man aged 18-30 years in good health. Some clones in this sample may be carry-over from other donors' samples. Each CDR3 is given with its conserved first and last residue. The order of the fields is V gene, J gene, CDR3 protein.

V: TRBV10-3; J: TRBJ2-7; CDR3: CAISPGGYSYEQYF
V: TRBV25-1; J: TRBJ2-5; CDR3: CASSDSRGRETQYF
V: TRBV11-2; J: TRBJ2-1; CDR3: CASSLGLGSYNEQFF
V: TRBV9; J: TRBJ2-1; CDR3: CASSASGNAYNEQFF
V: TRBV27; J: TRBJ1-6; CDR3: CASSLDGPGGNSPLHF
V: TRBV7-2; J: TRBJ1-5; CDR3: CASSLVFDQPQHF
V: TRBV7-3; J: TRBJ2-3; CDR3: CASSAGITDTQYF
V: TRBV29-1; J: TRBJ2-7; CDR3: CSVGGTLGSYEQYF
V: TRBV7-2; J: TRBJ2-3; CDR3: CASSLVGDRTQYF
V: TRBV5-6; J: TRBJ1-4; CDR3: CASSFGARTNEKLFF
V: TRBV5-1; J: TRBJ2-7; CDR3: CASSLDRLIEQYF
V: TRBV6-5; J: TRBJ2-7; CDR3: CASSSPGQGMREQYF
V: TRBV28; J: TRBJ2-3; CDR3: CASRYQDTQYF